Below, 32 T cell receptor beta chains from the same sample are listed, as sequenced in a study of CXCR3-negative and CXCR3-positive naive CD8 T cells. The TRB libraries of cDNA were built by UMI-labeled 5' RACE. TCRdb reprocessed the 5' RACE reads and stores each CDR3 protein as one record, lacking DNA. This repertoire includes tens of thousands of distinct CDR3 sequences. The sample taken for sequencing was naive CXCR3- CD8+ T cells from blood. As to subset: CD45RO-CCR7+CD27+CD95- naive CD8+ T cells lacking CXCR3 (TNR3-). The receptors were sampled from a human donor in good health. Some clones in this sample may be carry-over from other donors' samples.

V gene TRBV27 combines with J gene TRBJ1-5. The germline gives CDR1 MNHEY, CDR2 SMNVEV (reference sequence). This CDR3 is 15 amino acids long. The CDR3 region is CASSPRPGGDQPQHF.

The chain employs TRBV13 and TRBJ1-1; no DNA is available, so the TRBD1 call from TCRdb remains unchecked. This CDR3 spans 15 amino acids. Germline CDR1 reads PRHDT; CDR2 reads FYEKMQ (reference sequence). The CDR3 loop reads CASRSEPGTHTEAFF.

This chain's CDR3 is CSARERGARNEQYF. The J gene is TRBJ2-7, the V gene TRBV20-1; checking the TCRdb D call of TRBD1 is not possible without DNA. Germline V gene lookup returns CDR1 DFQATT and CDR2 SNEGSKA (reference sequence). This CDR3 is 14 amino acids long.

The J gene is TRBJ2-7, the V gene TRBV10-3; TCRdb's assignment of TRBD2 cannot be checked, as there is no DNA. Per the germline V gene, CDR1 is ENHRY and CDR2 is SYGVKD. The CDR3 length is 14 residues. Here the CDR3 reads CAISGGTKSYEQYF.

The gene calls are TRBV14 and TRBJ2-1; TCRdb's assignment of TRBD1 cannot be checked, as there is no DNA. Germline CDR1 SGHDN, CDR2 FVKESK. The CDR3 length is 18 residues. CDR3 loop: CASSQFFQERPNYNEQFF.

J is TRBJ2-1 and V is TRBV7-9; TCRdb's D call of TRBD1 is untestable without DNA. This CDR3 contains 16 residues. In germline, CDR1 is SEHNR, CDR2 FQNEAQ (reference sequence). The CDR3 here is CASSLTGGLSYNEQFF.

The genes are TRBV5-5 and TRBJ1-2; TCRdb proposes TRBD1, but this gene call is untestable without DNA. The germline gives CDR1 SGHKS, CDR2 YYEKEE (reference sequence). CDR3 length equals 17 residues. The CDR3 sequence is CASSSTGGASRIYGYTF.

The V gene is TRBV28, the J gene TRBJ2-3; the D call from TCRdb, TRBD1, cannot be confirmed without DNA. The germline CDR1 and CDR2 sequences are MDHEN and SYDVKM. This CDR3 region has 18 residues. The CDR3 reads CASSSVPGLPPSTDTQYF.

The V call is TRBV29-1, the J call TRBJ1-4; TCRdb returns TRBD1, unconfirmable since there is no DNA. The germline CDR1 and CDR2 sequences are SQVTM and ANQGSEA. The CDR3 loop spans 15 amino acids. The CDR3 loop is CSVESGAGTNEKLFF.

The chain has TRBV23-1 and TRBJ2-1; the D gene TCRdb calls, TRBD1, cannot be checked with no DNA. TRBV23-1 is an ORF, with its function uncertain. There are 17 residues in the CDR3. The CDR3 loop is CASSQTWGGHSYNEQFF.

V is TRBV4-3 and J is TRBJ2-5; no DNA is available, so the TRBD1 call from TCRdb remains unchecked. The germline gives CDR1 LGHNA, CDR2 YSLEER. The CDR3 loop spans 16 amino acids. CDR3 region: CASSHPTDGGGETQYF.

CDR3 region: CASSDGDADYGYTF. This sequence joins TRBV6-2 or TRBV6-3 and TRBJ1-2; TCRdb proposes TRBD1, but this gene call is untestable without DNA. Germline V gene lookup returns CDR1 MNHEY and CDR2 SVGEGT. The CDR3 runs 14 residues.

This chain connects TRBV28 to TRBJ2-7; TCRdb lists TRBD2, though no DNA is available to test this call. CDR3 length: 15 amino acids. Per germline, CDR1 MDHEN and CDR2 SYDVKM. The CDR3 reads CASSPTSGGPYEQYF. Drawing the rest from reference TRBV28 and TRBJ2-7, the complete variable domain is DVKVTQSSRYLVKRTGEKVFLECVQDMDHENMFWYRQDPGLGLRLIYFSYDVKMKEKGDIPEGYSVSREKKERFSLILESASTNQTSMYLCASSPTSGGPYEQYFGPGTRLTVT.

The chain uses TRBV28 and TRBJ2-1; TCRdb's D call, TRBD1, is unchecked because there is no DNA. Germline V CDR1 and CDR2: MDHEN, SYDVKM. This CDR3 comprises 14 residues. CDR3 amino acids: CASTHGGGLDEQFF.

The V call is TRBV24-1, the J call TRBJ1-1. This CDR3 spans 14 amino acids. Germline lookup yields CDR1 KGHDR and CDR2 SFDVKD. Here the CDR3 reads CATTGSGGETEAFF.

This chain links TRBV6-2 or TRBV6-3 with TRBJ1-1; TCRdb names TRBD1, which stays unverified in the absence of DNA. Germline CDR1 and CDR2: MNHEY and SVGEGT. This CDR3 comprises 14 residues. CDR3 sequence reads: CASSYSTGDTEAFF.

The genes are TRBV5-5 and TRBJ2-1. This CDR3 spans 13 amino acids. Per the germline V gene, CDR1 is SGHKS and CDR2 is YYEKEE (reference sequence). CDR3 sequence reads: CASSLVWNNEQFF.

This chain connects TRBV12-2 to TRBJ2-7; TCRdb lists TRBD1, though no DNA is available to test this call. TRBV12-2 is designated a pseudogene. The CDR3 sequence is 13 residues long. CDR3 amino acids: CAQSRDIGYEHYF.

This chain links TRBV6-5 with TRBJ2-1; TCRdb's D gene call, TRBD1, goes unchecked for lack of DNA. The germline gives CDR1 MNHEY, CDR2 SVGAGI. The CDR3 covers 15 residues. The CDR3 protein is CASSYRTGARDEQFF.

The V and J genes are TRBV6-1 and TRBJ2-7; there is no DNA to check the TCRdb D call of TRBD2. The CDR3 contains 12 residues. The V gene's germline CDR1 is MNHNS and CDR2 SASEGT. CDR3 sequence reads: CASSEGGYEQYF.

This chain links TRBV29-1 with TRBJ2-7. The CDR3 totals 12 residues. Germline CDR1 reads SQVTM; CDR2 reads ANQGSEA. The CDR3: CSVEEGLYEQYF.

CDR3 region: CASSSPVRGSSGNTIYF. V gene TRBV28 combines with J gene TRBJ1-3; TCRdb calls TRBD1, which cannot be checked without DNA. The CDR3 spans 17 residues. The germline gives CDR1 MDHEN, CDR2 SYDVKM.

This CDR3 reads CSARGAGWPLSNQPQHF. The chain carries TRBV20-1 and TRBJ1-5; TCRdb returns TRBD1, unconfirmable since there is no DNA. The germline CDR1 and CDR2 sequences are DFQATT and SNEGSKA (reference sequence). The CDR3 sequence is 17 residues long.

The rearrangement joins TRBV4-1 to TRBJ1-2; TCRdb proposes TRBD1, but this gene call is untestable without DNA. Germline V gene data show CDR1 as MGHRA and CDR2 as YSYEKL. The CDR3 is 15 residues long. CDR3 sequence: CASSQIQGVGDGYTF.

V is TRBV12-3 or TRBV12-4 and J is TRBJ2-2; with no DNA, the TCRdb D assignment of TRBD2 cannot be verified. This CDR3 is 18 amino acids long. This CDR3 is CASSLAPGLAGGGGELFF.

J is TRBJ1-1 and V is TRBV28; with no DNA, the TCRdb D assignment of TRBD1 cannot be verified. Germline V gene sequence: CDR1 MDHEN, CDR2 SYDVKM. The CDR3 runs 13 residues. The CDR3 loop reads CASRGVGGTEAFF.

This chain uses TRBV30 with TRBJ2-1. Germline V gene lookup returns CDR1 GTSNPN and CDR2 SVGIG (reference sequence). This CDR3 is 11 amino acids long. This CDR3 is CAWSLVYEQFF. The full variable domain, rest sourced from reference TRBV30 and TRBJ2-1, is SQTIHQWPATLVQPVGSPLSLECTVEGTSNPNLYWYRQAAGRGLQLLFYSVGIGQISSEVPQNLSASRPQDRQFILSSKKLLLSDSGFYLCAWSLVYEQFFGPGTRLTVL.

V usage is TRBV29-1 and J usage is TRBJ1-2. There are 14 residues in the CDR3. CDR1 SQVTM and CDR2 ANQGSEA come from the germline V gene. The CDR3: CSASQGIWWDGYTF. The full variable domain, with the rest looked up from reference TRBV29-1 and TRBJ1-2, is SAVISQKPSRDICQRGTSLTIQCQVDSQVTMMFWYRQQPGQSLTLIATANQGSEATYESGFVIDKFPISRPNLTFSTLTVSNMSPEDSSIYLCSASQGIWWDGYTFGSGTRLTVV.

The V and J genes are TRBV5-6 and TRBJ2-5; TCRdb picks TRBD2, but there is no DNA to check that call. This CDR3 has 14 amino acids. Germline CDR1 SGHDT, CDR2 YYEEEE. This chain's CDR3 is CASSERTAEETQYF.

V usage is TRBV5-1 and J usage is TRBJ1-1; no DNA is available, so the TRBD1 call from TCRdb remains unchecked. The CDR3 is made up of 13 amino acids. Germline CDR1 SGHRS, CDR2 YFSETQ. The CDR3: CASSGDRVAEAFF.

This CDR3 reads CASTGLEEGNEQYF. The V gene is TRBV5-1, the J gene TRBJ2-7; TCRdb's assignment of TRBD2 cannot be checked, as there is no DNA. From germline, CDR1 is SGHRS and CDR2 YFSETQ. The CDR3 spans 14 residues.

The V gene is TRBV2, the J gene TRBJ2-6. Germline CDR1 and CDR2: SNHLY and FYNNEI. The CDR3 length is 15 residues. The CDR3 sequence is CASRATYSGANVLTF.